The entry below describes one T cell receptor (beta chain). Its antigen is still unknown. Total RNA extraction produced at least 5.5 micrograms (per sample) for the study. A sample-barcoded 5' primer and a J-beta primer mix were used in a second PCR of roughly 6 to 11 cycles. TCRdb called the 5' RACE reads again in MiXCR, with one record for every CDR3 protein. Found here are 550,000 to 700,000 distinct CDR3 sequences, 27% of them singletons; the top ten hold 18%. This record belongs to a study of blood T cells in healthy people across ages. Study-wide results and limits: Expanded clonotype shifts may have been confounded, as the donors had an unknown CMV status. When set beside aged donors, long-lived donors presented more naive CD4+ cells and higher diversity.

The CDR3 has 13 residues. Unmatched junction bases numbered 7, after V lost 7 bases and J lost 5 bases. This TCR was sampled from an older woman in good health. The specimen was blood. This chain joins TRBV12-3 or TRBV12-4 and TRBJ1-2; 7 positions agree with TRBD1. This chain's CDR3 is CASTKTGTYGYTF. The CDR3 coding sequence is TGTGCCAGCACCAAGACAGGGACGTATGGCTACACCTTC.